Sequencing of this T cell receptor (beta chain) was carried out in a study of blood T cell repertoires in COVID-19. About the research overall: Spain, Italy and the United States supplied samples that represented acute and convalescent COVID-19. In each case, the material was cDNA or gDNA derived from T cells, B-cell-depleted T cells, or PBMCs.

Trimming cost V 5 bases and J 14 bases; bases outside gene matches: 9. There are 13 residues in the CDR3. The germline V gene has CDR1 MNHEY and CDR2 SVGAGI. Original processing methods: Amplifying reference gene primers gave estimates of nucleated cell counts. Generated by immunoSEQ multiplex PCR, the TCRdb table keeps only in-frame clones and is missing some. For V, J and clone size, that table is used; D and trimming come from the DNA. The table lists about 120,000 clones, roughly 79% of them singletons. This TCR was sampled from a man in his 70s with acute or convalescent COVID-19. V and J are TRBV6-5 and TRBJ1-6; 7 positions match TRBD1. Sequencing input: peripheral blood. The DNA for the CDR3 is TGTGCCAGCAGTCTCGACAGGGTAGGAGCCCTCCACTTT. Translation gives CASSLDRVGALHF.